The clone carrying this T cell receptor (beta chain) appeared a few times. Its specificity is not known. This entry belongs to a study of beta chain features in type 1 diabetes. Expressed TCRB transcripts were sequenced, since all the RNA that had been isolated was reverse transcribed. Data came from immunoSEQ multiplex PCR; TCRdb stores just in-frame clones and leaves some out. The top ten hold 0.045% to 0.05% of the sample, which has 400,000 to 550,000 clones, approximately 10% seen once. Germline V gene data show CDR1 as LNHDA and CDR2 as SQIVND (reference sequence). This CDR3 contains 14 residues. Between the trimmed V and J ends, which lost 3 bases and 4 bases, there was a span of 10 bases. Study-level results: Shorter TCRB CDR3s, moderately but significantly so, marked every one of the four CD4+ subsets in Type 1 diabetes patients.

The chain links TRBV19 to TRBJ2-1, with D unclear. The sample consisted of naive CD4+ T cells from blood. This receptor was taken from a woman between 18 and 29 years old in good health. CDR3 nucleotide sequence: TGTGCCAGTAGTATGCGGCAGTCTTACAATGAGCAGTTCTTC. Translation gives CASSMRQSYNEQFF.